These 13 T cell receptor beta chains came from one sample sequenced in a study of cytomegalovirus exposure and HLA in healthy donors. Measured with immunoSEQ multiplex PCR; TCRdb has only the in-frame clones, and not every one. The sample holds 150,000 to 160,000 clones; about 88% are singletons and the top ten take around 24%. The sample comprised PBMCs. The receptors stem from a man between 18 and 35 years old in good health and CMV-seropositive.

The rearrangement links TRBV4-3 to TRBJ2-3; 11 nucleotides align to TRBD2. In germline, CDR1 is LGHNA, CDR2 YSLEER. The V gene end was trimmed by 4 bases and the J gene end by 4 bases; junction bases not matched to a gene: 10. This CDR3 has 17 residues. Written as DNA, the CDR3 is TGCGCCAGCAGCCCCAGGCGGCTAGCGGGGGGATCAGATACGCAGTATTTT. It translates to CASSPRRLAGGSDTQYF.

This chain connects TRBV4-3 to TRBJ2-1; 7 bases map to TRBD2. The CDR3 runs 16 residues. Unmatched junction bases numbered 9, after V lost 4 bases and J lost 3 bases. Germline V CDR1 and CDR2: LGHNA, YSLEER. The DNA for the CDR3 is TGCGCCAGCAGCCGGGGAGGGAGAACGGGCTACAATGAGCAGTTCTTC. It specifies CASSRGGRTGYNEQFF.

The rearrangement joins TRBV2 to TRBJ1-4, with a tentative D call TRBD1 (6 bases). The ends were cut back, 5 bases at V and 7 bases at J, with 11 bases in the middle. Looked up from germline, CDR1 is SNHLY and CDR2 is FYNNEI. CDR3 length: 13 residues. The CDR3 DNA follows: TGTGCCAGCAGTAACAGGGAGTTTGAAAAACTGTTTTTT. Encoded protein: CASSNREFEKLFF. Filled out from reference TRBV2 and TRBJ1-4, the complete variable domain reads EPEVTQTPSHQVTQMGQEVILRCVPISNHLYFYWYRQILGQKVEFLVSFYNNEISEKSEIFDDQFSVERPDGSNFTLKIRSTKLEDSAMYFCASSNREFEKLFFGSGTQLSVL.

J is TRBJ2-5 and V is TRBV7-7, with 13 bases matching TRBD2. The trim removed 4 bases at V and 3 bases at J, leaving 2 bases unmatched. The CDR3 spans 15 residues. Germline loops: CDR1 SSHAT, CDR2 FNYEAQ (reference sequence). CDR3 in amino acids: CASSWGTSGKETQYF. Here the CDR3 DNA reads TGTGCCAGCAGCTGGGGGACTAGCGGGAAAGAGACCCAGTACTTC.

The J gene is TRBJ2-5, the V gene TRBV5-1; D gene ambiguous. The V and J ends lost 0 bases and 5 bases respectively, with 14 bases between them. Germline assignment: CDR1 SGHRS and CDR2 YFSETQ. The CDR3 loop spans 15 amino acids. CDR3 sequence: CASSLVAENWETQYF. The DNA of the CDR3 is TGCGCCAGCAGCTTGGTAGCCGAGAACTGGGAGACCCAGTACTTC.

This chain connects TRBV7-2 to TRBJ1-1, with D perhaps TRBD1 (6 bases). The CDR3 has 12 amino acids. Germline V gives CDR1 SGHTA, CDR2 FQGNSA. V was pared by 3 bases and J by 8 bases, with 10 bases between. The CDR3 DNA reads TGTGCCAGCAGCTTGACAGGTATGGAAGCTTTCTTT. It yields the protein CASSLTGMEAFF.

This chain uses TRBV29-1 with TRBJ2-7; 10 bases are a match to TRBD2. The CDR3 loop spans 16 amino acids. After removal of 3 bases from V and 3 bases from J, the junction contained 11 bases not matched to a gene. Germline lookup yields CDR1 SQVTM and CDR2 ANQGSEA. The CDR3 DNA sequence: TGCAGCGTTGATAGATCCGGACTAGCGGTGGGCTACGAGCAGTACTTC. This gives the protein CSVDRSGLAVGYEQYF.

The J gene is TRBJ2-7, the V gene TRBV6-5; maybe TRBD2 (6 bases). The germline gives CDR1 MNHEY, CDR2 SVGAGI. This CDR3 region has 13 residues. Trimming pared 6 bases from V and 1 base from J, leaving 10 bases between. CDR3 residues: CASSLSGSYEQYF. The CDR3 coding sequence is TGTGCCAGCAGCCTTAGCGGTTCCTACGAGCAGTACTTC.

This clone was seen a handful of times. The gene calls are TRBV7-2 and TRBJ2-7, with 10 bases fitting TRBD1. Germline CDR1 and CDR2: SGHTA and FQGNSA. The CDR3 length is 15 residues. V lost 5 bases to trimming and J lost 7 bases; unmatched junction nucleotides: 11. The CDR3 sequence: CASSLGGTGAREQYF. The DNA for the CDR3 is TGTGCCAGCAGCCTAGGCGGGACAGGGGCAAGGGAGCAGTACTTC.

The DNA for the CDR3 is TGTGCCAGTAGTCCCAGGCCATTAACAAGAGACGCCACCTACGAGCAGTACTTC. Its translation: CASSPRPLTRDATYEQYF. This chain joins TRBV19 and TRBJ2-7; D not resolved. The CDR3 has 18 amino acids. Germline V gene data show CDR1 as LNHDA and CDR2 as SQIVND (reference sequence). V gave up 5 bases and J gave up 2 bases, with 25 bases separating them.

This clone was detected only a few times. The chain recombines TRBV5-1 with TRBJ2-7, with 8 bases matching TRBD2. The germline V gene has CDR1 SGHRS and CDR2 YFSETQ. The ends lost 4 bases at V and 4 bases at J; junction bases unmatched: 7. This CDR3 comprises 14 residues. This chain's CDR3 is CASSRAGVVYEQYF. Written as DNA, the CDR3 is TGCGCCAGCAGCCGAGCGGGAGTTGTTTACGAGCAGTACTTC.

The rearrangement joins TRBV7-2 to TRBJ1-1, with 9 bases aligning to TRBD1. The length of the CDR3 is 14 residues. V lost 5 bases, J lost 11 bases, and 12 bases stayed unmatched. Germline-derived CDR1 and CDR2 are SGHTA and FQGNSA. Here the CDR3 reads CASSGRTGGAYAFF. The CDR3 DNA is TGTGCCAGCAGCGGGAGAACAGGGGGCGCTTACGCTTTCTTT.

This clone was observed a handful of times. V and J are TRBV27 and TRBJ1-2; tentatively, D is TRBD1 (5 bases). The V end was cut by 5 bases, the J end by 1 base, with 8 bases between. The CDR3 runs 13 residues. Looked up from germline, CDR1 is MNHEY and CDR2 is SMNVEV (reference sequence). The DNA of the CDR3 is TGTGCCAGCAGTCCGACAGTTAACTATGGCTACACCTTC. This encodes CASSPTVNYGYTF.